The 9 T cell receptor beta chains in this list originate from one sample, sequenced in a study of blood T cell repertoires in COVID-19. Some clones are missing from TCRdb's copy, which holds only in-frame ones; the method was immunoSEQ multiplex PCR. The table lists approximately 130,000 clones, about four fifths of them singletons. Specimen: PBMCs or T cells enriched from blood (not recorded which). These receptors were collected from a man between 25 and 39 years old who had recovered from COVID-19.

The rearrangement uses TRBV6-6 and TRBJ2-3, with 9 bases identical to TRBD1. This CDR3 has 15 residues. V lost 10 bases to trimming and J lost 0 bases; unmatched junction nucleotides: 8. CDR1 MNHNY and CDR2 SVGAGI come from the germline V gene (reference sequence). CDR3 in amino acids: CAILRGQGSTDTQYF. Here the CDR3 DNA reads TGTGCCATCCTGAGGGGACAGGGAAGCACAGATACGCAGTATTTT.

CDR3: CASSQADRDSSYNEQFF. CDR3 bases: TGCGCCAGCAGCCAAGCCGACCGGGACTCCTCCTACAATGAGCAGTTCTTC. This chain links TRBV4-1 with TRBJ2-1; a weak D match, TRBD2 (6 bases). This CDR3 is built from 17 residues. CDR1 is MGHRA and CDR2 is YSYEKL in the germline V gene. V lost 1 base to trimming and J lost 0 bases, with 13 bases between them.

The chain uses TRBV6-5 and TRBJ2-7; the match to TRBD2 covers 7 bases. J lost 6 bases, V lost 6 bases, and 8 bases had no gene match. CDR1 is MNHEY and CDR2 is SVGAGI in the germline V gene. The CDR3 has 13 residues. The CDR3 nucleotides read TGTGCCAGCAGATCCCGCGGGGGTCGCGAGCAGTACGTC. This translates into CASRSRGGREQYV.

V and J are TRBV15 and TRBJ2-3; D is possibly TRBD1 (6 bases). CDR3 length equals 17 residues. Trimming removed 0 bases from V and 0 bases from J, with 13 bases in between. CDR1 is LNHNV and CDR2 is YYDKDF in the germline V gene (reference sequence). The CDR3 is CATSRDSRTVSTDTQYF. The DNA for the CDR3 is TGTGCCACCAGCAGAGATAGTCGGACAGTGAGCACAGATACGCAGTATTTT.

This sequence joins TRBV6-2 or TRBV6-3 and TRBJ1-1, with D hard to call. Germline V lookup: CDR1 MNHEY, CDR2 SVGEGT. The germline V and J ends were trimmed by 4 bases and 6 bases, with 12 bases remaining between them. This CDR3 region has 13 residues. CDR3 protein: CASSFSGRPEAFF. CDR3 bases: TGTGCCAGCAGTTTCTCGGGGAGGCCTGAAGCTTTCTTT.

The chain is built from TRBV13 and TRBJ2-7, with 9 bases aligning to TRBD1. Germline CDR1 PRHDT, CDR2 FYEKMQ (reference sequence). The CDR3 contains 16 residues. V trimming: 3 bases; J trimming: 4 bases; junction bases outside the gene matches: 10. In nucleotides, the CDR3 is TGTGCCAGCAGCTTGCGAGAACAGGGGGCGCTTTACGAGCAGTACTTC. Encoded protein: CASSLREQGALYEQYF. Filled out from reference TRBV13 and TRBJ2-7, the complete variable domain reads AAGVIQSPRHLIKEKRETATLKCYPIPRHDTVYWYQQGPGQDPQFLISFYEKMQSDKGSIPDRFSAQQFSDYHSELNMSSLELGDSALYFCASSLREQGALYEQYFGPGTRLTVT.

The chain carries TRBV3-1 (or the pseudogene TRBV3-2) and TRBJ2-3, with 8 bases fitting TRBD2. Trimming removed 0 bases from V and 5 bases from J; junction bases left unmatched: 7. The CDR3 runs 16 residues. Looked up from germline, CDR1 is LGHDT and CDR2 is YNNKEL (reference sequence). Here the CDR3 DNA reads TGTGCCAGCAGCCAAGATCTCGGCGGGAGGAGAGATACGCAGTATTTT. Amino acids: CASSQDLGGRRDTQYF.

The rearrangement joins TRBV7-9 to TRBJ1-6, with D perhaps TRBD1 (5 bases). The CDR3 extends over 16 amino acids. Deletions cut 2 bases from V and 10 bases from J, with 18 bases between. CDR1 SEHNR and CDR2 FQNEAQ come from the germline V gene (reference sequence). The chain's CDR3 is CASSLNVGAGSSPLHF. The CDR3, as DNA: TGTGCCAGCAGCTTAAATGTTGGGGCAGGGTCCTCACCCCTCCACTTT.

The chain couples TRBV2 to TRBJ1-2, with 7 bases lining up with TRBD1. Trimming took 3 bases from V and 6 from J; bases not matched to a gene: 1. The CDR3 contains 12 residues. Germline V gene data show CDR1 as SNHLY and CDR2 as FYNNEI. The CDR3 region has the DNA TGTGCCAGCAGTGACGACAGGGATGGCTACACCTTC. Translating gives CASSDDRDGYTF.